Included here is one TCR beta chain sequence, with context. Its target is not known. These data are taken from a study of blood T cells in healthy people across ages. Sample-barcoded 5' priming and a J-beta primer mix drove a second PCR of 7 to 11 cycles. Per sample, CDR3-containing paired-end reads numbered at least 2.5 million. TCRdb recomputed calls from the 5' RACE reads with MiXCR, one row per CDR3 protein. In the table there are about 1 million distinct CDR3 sequences, 40% to 50% of which are singletons. Trimming left V 0 bases short and J 2 bases short, with 6 bases between. This CDR3 is 14 amino acids long. Germline CDR1 and CDR2: MGHRA and YSYEKL. Whole-study results and caveats: Strong correlation linked observed beta diversity and percent naive T cells. Investigators treated diversity estimates from one million T cells as underestimates. Long-lived donors carried more naive CD4+ cells and greater diversity than aged donors.

Sequencing input: blood. The receptor was isolated from a woman aged 55-75 years in good health. V is TRBV4-1 and J is TRBJ2-3, with D hard to call. CDR3 sequence reads: CASSQDPNTDTQYF. In DNA, the CDR3 is TGCGCCAGCAGCCAAGACCCCAACACAGATACGCAGTATTTT.